The clone carrying this T cell receptor (beta chain) has a handful of counts. Antigen: not known. Stem cell-like memory, regulatory, central memory and naive CD4+ cells were sorted via CD45RO/CCR7/CD25/CD127/CD95/CD27. This sample stems from a study of beta chain features in type 1 diabetes. In the study overall: The patients were much like the healthy donors in age, gender and cell yields.

Study findings and constraints: Significant though moderate, a shortening of TCRB CDR3s appeared in all four CD4+ subsets of Type 1 diabetes patients.

Every isolated RNA sample was fully reverse transcribed, so sequencing captured expressed TCRB transcripts. Assay: immunoSEQ multiplex PCR; the TCRdb copy retains only in-frame clones and omits some. The data contain more than 250,000 clones, more than 13% of them seen just once; the ten biggest clones take up 0.015% to 0.02%. The V gene end was trimmed by 4 bases and the J gene end by 4 bases; junction bases not matched to a gene: 9. The CDR3 has 15 amino acids. The germline V gene has CDR1 MNHEY and CDR2 SVGAGI. This TCR was sampled from a man in his thirties or forties with type 1 diabetes. The sample taken for sequencing was naive CD4+ T cells from blood. This chain links TRBV6-5 with TRBJ2-7; 8 bases match TRBD2. The CDR3 protein is CASSSRPSGRYEQYF. For the CDR3, the DNA is TGTGCCAGCAGTTCCCGGCCTAGCGGGCGATACGAGCAGTACTTC.